This TCR beta chain was documented in a study of T cells in Graves' hyperthyroidism and ophthalmopathy. Germline CDR1 DFQATT, CDR2 SNEGSKA (reference sequence). The V segment lost 5 bases and the J segment 2 bases; nucleotides outside the gene matches: 7. The CDR3 contains 14 residues. The investigators amplified TCR beta CDR3 regions from RNA transcripts. An initial round of RT-PCR targeting the TCR CDR3 relied on the HTBI primer set. TCRdb analysed the multiplex PCR reads with MiXCR anew, one entry per CDR3 protein. This sample has hundreds of thousands of distinct CDR3 sequences, with roughly 15% found just once.

The sequenced sample consisted of blood. The TCR was taken from a woman between 18 and 29 years old with Graves' ophthalmopathy. The chain couples TRBV20-1 to TRBJ1-2; the match to TRBD1 covers 8 bases. The CDR3 spells CSAVGTGGNYGYTF. CDR3 in DNA: TGCAGTGCTGTCGGGACAGGTGGGAACTATGGCTACACCTTC.